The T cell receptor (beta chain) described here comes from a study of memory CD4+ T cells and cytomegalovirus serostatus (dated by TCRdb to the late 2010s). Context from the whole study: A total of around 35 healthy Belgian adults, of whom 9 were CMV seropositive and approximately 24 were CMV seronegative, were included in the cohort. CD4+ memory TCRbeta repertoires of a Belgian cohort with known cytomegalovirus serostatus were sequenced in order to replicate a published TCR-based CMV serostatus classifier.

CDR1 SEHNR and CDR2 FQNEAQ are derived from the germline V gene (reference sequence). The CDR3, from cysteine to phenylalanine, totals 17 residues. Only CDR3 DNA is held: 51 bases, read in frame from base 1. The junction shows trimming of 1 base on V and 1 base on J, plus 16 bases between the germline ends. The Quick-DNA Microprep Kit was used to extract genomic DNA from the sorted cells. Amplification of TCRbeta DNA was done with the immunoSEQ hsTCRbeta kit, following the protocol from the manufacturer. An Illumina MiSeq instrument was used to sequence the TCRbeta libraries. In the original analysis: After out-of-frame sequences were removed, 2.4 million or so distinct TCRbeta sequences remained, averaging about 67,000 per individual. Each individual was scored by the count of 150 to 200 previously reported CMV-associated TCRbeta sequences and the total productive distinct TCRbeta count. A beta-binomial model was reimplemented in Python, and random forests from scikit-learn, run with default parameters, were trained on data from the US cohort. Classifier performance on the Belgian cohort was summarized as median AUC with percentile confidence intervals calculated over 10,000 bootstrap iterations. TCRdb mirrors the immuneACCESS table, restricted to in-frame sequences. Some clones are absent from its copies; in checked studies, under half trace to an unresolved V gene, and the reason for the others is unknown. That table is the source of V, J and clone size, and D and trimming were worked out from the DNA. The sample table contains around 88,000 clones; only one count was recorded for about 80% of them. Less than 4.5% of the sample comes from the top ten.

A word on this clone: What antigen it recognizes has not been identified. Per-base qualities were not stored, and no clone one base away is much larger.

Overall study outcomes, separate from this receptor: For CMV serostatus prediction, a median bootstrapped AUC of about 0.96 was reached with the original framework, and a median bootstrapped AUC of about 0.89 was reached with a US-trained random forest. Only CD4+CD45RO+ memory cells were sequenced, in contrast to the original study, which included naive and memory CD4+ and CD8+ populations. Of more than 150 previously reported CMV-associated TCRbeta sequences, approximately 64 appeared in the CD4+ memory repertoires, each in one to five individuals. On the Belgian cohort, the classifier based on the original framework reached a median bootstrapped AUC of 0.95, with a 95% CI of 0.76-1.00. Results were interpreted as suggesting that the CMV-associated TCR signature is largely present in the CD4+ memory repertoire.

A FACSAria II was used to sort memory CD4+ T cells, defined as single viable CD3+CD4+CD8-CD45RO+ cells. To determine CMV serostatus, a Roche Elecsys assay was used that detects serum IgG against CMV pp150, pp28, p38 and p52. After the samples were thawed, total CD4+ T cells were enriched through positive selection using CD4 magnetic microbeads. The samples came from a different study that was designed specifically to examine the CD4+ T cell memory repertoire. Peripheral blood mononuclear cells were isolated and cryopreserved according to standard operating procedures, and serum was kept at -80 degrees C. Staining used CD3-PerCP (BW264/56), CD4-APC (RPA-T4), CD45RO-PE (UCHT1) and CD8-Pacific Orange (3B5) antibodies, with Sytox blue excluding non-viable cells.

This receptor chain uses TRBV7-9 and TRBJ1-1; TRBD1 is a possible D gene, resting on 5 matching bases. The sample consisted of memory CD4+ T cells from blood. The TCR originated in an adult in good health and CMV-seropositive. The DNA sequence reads TGTGCCAGCAGCTTAGGATATCCAGGGCTGTCGAACACTGAAGCTTTCTTT. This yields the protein CASSLGYPGLSNTEAFF.